This T cell receptor (beta chain) stems from a study of glioma-infiltrating T cells after dendritic cell vaccination. Method: immunoSEQ multiplex PCR; TCRdb's copy keeps in-frame clones and lacks some. The sample shows approximately 90,000 clones, approximately 75% of them seen only once. In germline, CDR1 is DFQATT, CDR2 SNEGSKA (reference sequence). The CDR3 covers 11 residues. V lost 5 bases and J lost 8, with 12 bases in between. Time point indicated: after dendritic cell vaccination, including at tumor progression/relapse. Selection required adequate fresh-frozen tumor tissue plus more than two years' survival data.

This receptor was taken from a human donor with glioblastoma. J is TRBJ1-2 and V is TRBV20-1, with no clear D. The material was blood, obtained after dendritic cell vaccination. The CDR3 here is CSAEPPGGYTF. CDR3 sequence (DNA): TGCAGTGCTGAACCACCCGGGGGCTACACCTTC.